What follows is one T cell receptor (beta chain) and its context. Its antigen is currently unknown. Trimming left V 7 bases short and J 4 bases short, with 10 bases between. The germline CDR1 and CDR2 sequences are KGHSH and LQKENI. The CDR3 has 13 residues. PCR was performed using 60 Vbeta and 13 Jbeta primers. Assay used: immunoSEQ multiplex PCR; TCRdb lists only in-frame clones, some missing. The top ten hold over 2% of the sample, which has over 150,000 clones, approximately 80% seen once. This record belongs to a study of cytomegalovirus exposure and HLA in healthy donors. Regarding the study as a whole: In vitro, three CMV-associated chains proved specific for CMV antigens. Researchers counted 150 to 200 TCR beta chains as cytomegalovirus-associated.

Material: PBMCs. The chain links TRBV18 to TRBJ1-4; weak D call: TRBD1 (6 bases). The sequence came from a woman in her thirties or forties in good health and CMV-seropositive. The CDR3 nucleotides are TGTGCCAGCTGTGCGACAGGTAATGAAAAACTGTTTTTT. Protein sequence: CASCATGNEKLFF.